The sequence of this T cell receptor beta chain was determined in a study of beta chain features in type 1 diabetes. Points from the study as a whole: Patients' naive, central memory and Treg TCRB repertoires seemed closer to one another than those of healthy donors. Moderately but significantly shorter TCRB CDR3s were found in Type 1 diabetes patients in all four CD4+ subsets. PCR could preferentially amplify shorter templates, alike in patients and controls.

This clone was detected only a few times. What it recognizes is unknown. The collection from each donor was one heparinised blood draw averaging about 110 mL. CDR1 SQVTM and CDR2 ANQGSEA come from the germline V gene. V lost 7 bases, J lost 5 bases, and 10 bases stayed unmatched. CDR3 length equals 13 residues. As every portion of the isolated RNA was reverse transcribed, the sequencing read expressed TCRB transcripts. Naive, central memory and regulatory T cell samples came to a mean of approximately 3.6 million reads. Method: immunoSEQ multiplex PCR; TCRdb's copy keeps in-frame clones and lacks some. The sample lists around 250,000 clones, approximately 14% seen once, with about 0.019% in the top ten.

The sample comprised naive CD4+ T cells from blood. The genes are TRBV29-1 and TRBJ1-1; 7 bases agree with TRBD1. This sequence originates from a man aged 30 to 45 with type 1 diabetes. CDR3 sequence: CSAYAGGWTEAFF. The CDR3 DNA is TGCAGCGCGTATGCAGGGGGGTGGACTGAAGCTTTCTTT.